This passage covers 22 T cell receptor beta chains from one sample sequenced in a study of cytomegalovirus exposure and HLA in healthy donors. PCR amplification relied on 60 Vbeta primers (plus 13 Jbeta primers). Data came from immunoSEQ multiplex PCR; TCRdb stores just in-frame clones and leaves some out. This sample has some 200,000 clones, with less than 80% found just once. The sequenced material came from PBMCs. Receptor source: a girl aged 2-10 years in good health and CMV-seronegative.

The chain carries TRBV11-2 and TRBJ2-7; the D gene is possibly TRBD2 (6 bases). The CDR3 extends over 16 amino acids. V was clipped by 5 bases and J by 4 bases, with 21 bases between them. Germline CDR1 and CDR2: SGHAT and FQNNGV. This chain's CDR3 is CASSQLGWGVEYEQYF. The CDR3 DNA reads as TGTGCCAGCAGCCAACTCGGATGGGGGGTAGAGTACGAGCAGTACTTC.

This chain joins TRBV29-1 and TRBJ1-2, with TRBD1 identical over 7 bases. Germline V gives CDR1 SQVTM, CDR2 ANQGSEA. Losses at the gene ends were 5 bases for V and 3 bases for J; bases not matched to a gene: 6. CDR3 length: 13 residues. Here the CDR3 DNA reads TGCAGCGTTTCGACAGGGTTGGACTATGGCTACACCTTC. Amino acid sequence: CSVSTGLDYGYTF.

CDR3 protein: CASSQAQGHTIYF. In nucleotides, the CDR3 is TGTGCCAGCAGCCAAGCTCAGGGGCACACCATATATTTT. The chain uses TRBV14 and TRBJ1-3; maybe TRBD1 (6 bases). CDR3 length equals 13 residues. In germline, CDR1 is SGHDN, CDR2 FVKESK. Trimming shortened V by 1 base and J by 8 bases, and 9 bases separated the two germline ends.

The V call is TRBV19, the J call TRBJ2-4; a weak D match, TRBD2 (5 bases). The CDR3 totals 15 residues. Germline-derived CDR1 and CDR2 are LNHDA and SQIVND (reference sequence). V was trimmed by 3 bases and J by 0 bases, leaving 9 bases between them. The CDR3 DNA sequence: TGTGCCAGTAGTATCGGGGTCCTAGCCAAAAACATTCAGTACTTC. Amino acid sequence: CASSIGVLAKNIQYF.

This clone was counted a few times. The gene calls are TRBV27 and TRBJ2-7, with D maybe TRBD2 (5 bases). The CDR3 is made up of 13 amino acids. Trimming removed 4 bases from V and 6 bases from J, with 13 bases in between. The germline gives CDR1 MNHEY, CDR2 SMNVEV (reference sequence). CDR3 in amino acids: CASSSAEVGEQYF. The CDR3 nucleotides read TGTGCCAGCAGTTCAGCGGAAGTAGGCGAGCAGTACTTC.

A note on this clone: The identical CDR3 is also encoded by other nucleotide sequences in the sample. V is TRBV19 and J is TRBJ2-7; D call uncertain. Per germline, CDR1 LNHDA and CDR2 SQIVND (reference sequence). The V and J ends lost 1 base and 0 bases respectively, with 7 bases between them. The length of the CDR3 is 14 residues. DNA of the CDR3: TGTGCCAGTAGTATAGGCGGAAGCTCCTACGAGCAGTACTTC. It yields the protein CASSIGGSSYEQYF.

This rearrangement joins TRBV11-2 to TRBJ2-2, with a tentative D call TRBD1 (5 bases). V was pared by 1 base and J by 2 bases, with 14 bases between. The length of the CDR3 is 17 residues. Germline loops: CDR1 SGHAT, CDR2 FQNNGV. The chain's CDR3 is CASSLVEKTENTGELFF. CDR3 coding DNA: TGTGCCAGCAGCTTAGTGGAAAAGACAGAAAACACCGGGGAGCTGTTTTTT.

This chain connects TRBV6-1 to TRBJ2-7; 10 bases match TRBD1. V gave up 9 bases and J gave up 5 bases; unmatched junction bases: 4. This CDR3 spans 12 amino acids. Germline V gives CDR1 MNHNS, CDR2 SASEGT. Here the CDR3 reads CASRQGADEQYF. The CDR3 nucleotides are TGTGCCAGTAGACAGGGGGCCGACGAGCAGTACTTC.

This chain connects TRBV19 to TRBJ1-5, with D tentatively TRBD1 (6 bases). The CDR3 extends over 13 amino acids. CDR1 is LNHDA, CDR2 SQIVND, per germline (reference sequence). V lost 2 bases to trimming and J lost 11 bases, with 13 bases between them. CDR3 sequence (DNA): TGTGCCAGTAGTATAAAGGACAGCGCGGCCCAGCATTTT. It translates to CASSIKDSAAQHF.

The gene calls are TRBV10-3 and TRBJ2-7; TRBD2 might be the D (6 bases). Germline CDR1 is ENHRY and CDR2 is SYGVKD. The CDR3 runs 13 residues. V was trimmed by 11 bases and J by 3 bases, leaving 17 bases between them. DNA of the CDR3: TGTGCCTCGGACACGGGAGATAACTACGAGCAGTACTTC. Translation gives CASDTGDNYEQYF.

The chain uses TRBV5-1 and TRBJ2-7; D gene ambiguous. Per germline, CDR1 SGHRS and CDR2 YFSETQ. Trimming took 4 bases from V and 2 from J, leaving 13 bases between them. The CDR3 is made up of 14 amino acids. CDR3 DNA sequence: TGCGCCAGCAGCGCCGTTAACAGAGCCTACGAGCAGTACTTC. Protein: CASSAVNRAYEQYF.

The chain uses TRBV21-1 and TRBJ2-7; TRBD1 reflects the table's D call only, with no check against the DNA. TRBV21-1 is marked as a pseudogene. This CDR3 spans 16 amino acids. The CDR3 spells CASSASRDRDLNEQYF. CDR3 nucleotides: TGTGCCAGCAGCGCCTCCCGGGACAGGGACTTGAACGAGCAGTACTTC.

The V gene is TRBV28, the J gene TRBJ2-1; a possible D gene is TRBD1 (5 bases). The CDR3 is 19 amino acids. V lost 2 bases to trimming and J lost 2 bases, with 22 bases between them. Germline CDR1 and CDR2: MDHEN and SYDVKM. In nucleotides, the CDR3 is TGTGCCAGCAGTTTAGATTCCGTCCTTGGCAGGGTTACCTACAATGAGCAGTTCTTC. Translating it yields CASSLDSVLGRVTYNEQFF.

This clone was picked up a small number of times. V gene TRBV5-1 combines with J gene TRBJ2-1, with TRBD2 matching 11 bases. The CDR3 runs to 14 residues. V was pared by 8 bases and J by 6 bases, with 7 bases of the junction left unmatched. CDR1 is SGHRS and CDR2 is YFSETQ in the germline V gene. The CDR3 DNA reads TGCGCCAGTAAACCGGGACTAGCGGCCAATGAGCAGTTCTTC. This encodes CASKPGLAANEQFF.

The chain recombines TRBV10-2 with TRBJ2-3; D possibly corresponds to TRBD1 (6 bases). This CDR3 comprises 15 residues. V lost 7 bases, J lost 0 bases, and 14 bases lay in between. The germline CDR1 and CDR2 sequences are WSHSY and SAAADI. The CDR3: CASKNDRPSTDTQYF. In DNA, the CDR3 is TGCGCCAGCAAGAACGACAGGCCTAGCACAGATACGCAGTATTTT.

The chain uses TRBV18 and TRBJ2-1; 12 bases fit TRBD2. V was pared by 0 bases and J by 9 bases, with 6 bases of the junction left unmatched. CDR1 KGHSH and CDR2 LQKENI come from the germline V gene. There are 16 residues in the CDR3. CDR3 protein: CASSPPPSGRAREQFF. The CDR3 nucleotides are TGTGCCAGCTCACCACCACCTAGCGGGAGGGCCCGTGAGCAGTTCTTC.

V and J are TRBV19 and TRBJ2-1; D is unresolved. The V end lost 6 bases, the J end lost 8 bases, and 11 bases lay between the germline ends. The CDR3 spans 12 residues. Germline V gives CDR1 LNHDA, CDR2 SQIVND (reference sequence). The CDR3 is CASRSSWDEQFF. CDR3 DNA: TGTGCCAGTAGGTCTAGTTGGGATGAGCAGTTCTTC.

The chain combines TRBV6-1 with TRBJ1-2, with TRBD1 as a possible D gene (6 bases). CDR3 size: 15 residues. V was pared by 1 base and J by 4 bases, with 13 bases between. The germline gives CDR1 MNHNS, CDR2 SASEGT. CDR3 sequence reads: CASSEGGTKVYGYTF. As DNA, the CDR3 is TGTGCCAGCAGTGAAGGAGGGACAAAGGTCTATGGCTACACCTTC.

This rearrangement joins TRBV2 to TRBJ1-3; D is ambiguous. V was pared by 9 bases and J by 4 bases, with 19 bases between. This CDR3 is 15 amino acids long. CDR1 is SNHLY and CDR2 is FYNNEI in the germline V gene. The CDR3, as DNA: TGTGCCAGTTCCCCCCCGGAGGCGAAAGGAAACACCATATATTTT. Translated: CASSPPEAKGNTIYF. The whole variable domain, filled in from reference TRBV2 and TRBJ1-3, reads EPEVTQTPSHQVTQMGQEVILRCVPISNHLYFYWYRQILGQKVEFLVSFYNNEISEKSEIFDDQFSVERPDGSNFTLKIRSTKLEDSAMYFCASSPPEAKGNTIYFGEGSWLTVV.

The chain carries TRBV5-4 and TRBJ1-1, with a weak D call TRBD1 (5 bases). The CDR3 is 15 amino acids. From germline, CDR1 is SGHNT and CDR2 YYREEE (reference sequence). Between the trimmed V and J ends, which lost 0 bases and 4 bases, there was a span of 13 bases. The CDR3 DNA reads TGTGCCAGCAGCTTGGCCGGATTCAGGGCCACTGAAGCTTTCTTT. It yields the protein CASSLAGFRATEAFF.

This clone has only a few counts. One junction end does not reproduce the germline sequence, and a read error may be involved. The chain recombines TRBV15 with TRBJ2-7; possible D gene TRBD1, 6 bases. The germline CDR1 and CDR2 sequences are LNHNV and YYDKDF (reference sequence). This CDR3 spans 15 amino acids. The CDR3 loop is CATSGEQGYSYEQYF. The CDR3 DNA is TGTGCCACCAGCGGAGAACAGGGTTACTCCTACGAGCAGTACTTC.

The chain employs TRBV2 and TRBJ2-3; 13 bases map to TRBD2. V lost 2 bases and J lost 11; bases outside the gene matches: 4. Germline loops: CDR1 SNHLY, CDR2 FYNNEI. The CDR3 is 14 amino acids. The CDR3 DNA follows: TGTGCCAGCAGTGAAACTAGCGGGGGGGGGAGGCAGTATTTT. It encodes CASSETSGGGRQYF.